This T cell receptor (beta chain) came from a study of blood T cells in healthy people across ages. This clonotype was counted between two and nine times. Per the germline V gene, CDR1 is MNHEY and CDR2 is SVGEGT. The V gene lost 3 bases and the J gene lost 3 bases, with 7 bases spanning the gap. This CDR3 contains 13 residues. Alongside a J-beta primer mix, a sample-barcoded 5' primer served in a second PCR lasting about 7 to 11 cycles. A template-switch adaptor containing 12 random nucleotides labeled each cDNA molecule. MiXCR was run by TCRdb on the 5' RACE reads, yielding one entry per CDR3 protein. The top ten hold more than 20% of the sample, which has 1,800,000 or so distinct CDR3 sequences, about two fifths seen once.

The sequenced sample consisted of blood. This sequence originates from a human donor in good health. This chain uses TRBV6-2 or TRBV6-3 with TRBJ2-3; D gene uncertain. Here the CDR3 DNA reads TGTGCCAGCAGTTATATGAGGACAGATACGCAGTATTTT. Translating gives CASSYMRTDTQYF.